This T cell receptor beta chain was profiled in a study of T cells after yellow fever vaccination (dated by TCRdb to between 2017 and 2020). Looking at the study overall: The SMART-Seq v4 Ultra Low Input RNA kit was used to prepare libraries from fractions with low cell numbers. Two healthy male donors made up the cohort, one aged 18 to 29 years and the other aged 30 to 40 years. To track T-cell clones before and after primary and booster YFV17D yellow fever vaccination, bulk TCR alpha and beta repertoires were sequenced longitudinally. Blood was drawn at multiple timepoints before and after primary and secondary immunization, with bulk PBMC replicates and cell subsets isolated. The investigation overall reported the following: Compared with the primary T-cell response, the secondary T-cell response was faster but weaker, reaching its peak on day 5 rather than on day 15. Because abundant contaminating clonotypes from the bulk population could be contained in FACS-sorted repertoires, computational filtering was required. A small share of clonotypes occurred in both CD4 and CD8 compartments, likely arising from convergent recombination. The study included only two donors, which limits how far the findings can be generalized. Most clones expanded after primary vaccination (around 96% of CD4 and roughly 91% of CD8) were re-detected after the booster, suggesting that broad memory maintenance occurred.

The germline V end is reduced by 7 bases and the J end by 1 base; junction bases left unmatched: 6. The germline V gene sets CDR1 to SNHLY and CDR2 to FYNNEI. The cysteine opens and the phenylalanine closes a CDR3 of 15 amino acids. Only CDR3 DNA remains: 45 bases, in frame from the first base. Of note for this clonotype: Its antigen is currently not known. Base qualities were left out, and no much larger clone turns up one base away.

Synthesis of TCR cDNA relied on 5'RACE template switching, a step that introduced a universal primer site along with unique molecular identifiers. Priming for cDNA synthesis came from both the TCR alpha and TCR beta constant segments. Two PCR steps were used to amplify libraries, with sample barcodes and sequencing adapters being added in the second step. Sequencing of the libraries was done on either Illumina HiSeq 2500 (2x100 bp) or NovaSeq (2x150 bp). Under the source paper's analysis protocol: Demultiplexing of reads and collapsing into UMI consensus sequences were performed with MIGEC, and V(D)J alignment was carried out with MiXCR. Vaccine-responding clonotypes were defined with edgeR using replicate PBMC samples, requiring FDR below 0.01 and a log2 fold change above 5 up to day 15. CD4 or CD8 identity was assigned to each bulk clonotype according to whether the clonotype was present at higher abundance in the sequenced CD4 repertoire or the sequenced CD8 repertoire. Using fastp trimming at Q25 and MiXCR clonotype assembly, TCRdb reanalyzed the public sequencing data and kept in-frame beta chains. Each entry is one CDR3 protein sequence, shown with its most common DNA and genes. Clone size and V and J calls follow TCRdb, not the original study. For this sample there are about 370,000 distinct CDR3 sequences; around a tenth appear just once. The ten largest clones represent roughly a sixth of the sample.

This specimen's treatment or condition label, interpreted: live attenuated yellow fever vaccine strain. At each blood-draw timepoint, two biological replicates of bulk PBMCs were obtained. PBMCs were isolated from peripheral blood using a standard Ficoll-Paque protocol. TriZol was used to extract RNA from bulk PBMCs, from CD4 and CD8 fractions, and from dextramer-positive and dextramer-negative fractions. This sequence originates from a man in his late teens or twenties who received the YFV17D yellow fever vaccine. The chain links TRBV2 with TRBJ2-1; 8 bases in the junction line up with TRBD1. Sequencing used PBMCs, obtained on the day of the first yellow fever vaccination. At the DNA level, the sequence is TGTGCCAGCAATCAAGACAGGGGTTCCTACAATGAGCAGTTCTTC. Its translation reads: CASNQDRGSYNEQFF.